Reported below is one T cell receptor beta chain. The antigen is not known. Amplification used 60 Vbeta primers and 13 Jbeta primers. Original handling: About 12 million of the roughly 80 million unique TCR beta chains counted in a later analysis were shared. The method was immunoSEQ multiplex PCR; TCRdb's version includes in-frame clones alone and lacks a portion of them. The V and J calls and the clone size are those of that table, but D and trimming were determined from the DNA. Of under 200,000 clones in the sample, 70% to 80% were seen once. The data are from a study of cytomegalovirus exposure and HLA in healthy donors. Trimming removed 2 bases at V and 3 bases at J, with 16 bases between. This CDR3 comprises 17 residues. The germline V gene encodes CDR1 SGHNT and CDR2 YENEEA. Study-level findings and limits: Solely CMV serostatus was available to characterize immune exposure. Whilst most TCR sequences proved rare, a subset of public TCRs occurred across many donors. Association of 15,000 to 20,000 TCR beta sequences with HLA alleles was found at 0.05 false discovery rate in a later analysis.

Sequencing was carried out using PBMCs. This chain joins TRBV11-3 and TRBJ2-2, with D tentatively TRBD1 (5 bases). This clonotype was sampled from a woman in her 30s in good health and CMV-seropositive. CDR3 amino acids: CASSLTYQDTYTGELFF. The CDR3, as DNA: TGTGCCAGCAGCTTAACATACCAGGACACTTACACCGGGGAGCTGTTTTTT.